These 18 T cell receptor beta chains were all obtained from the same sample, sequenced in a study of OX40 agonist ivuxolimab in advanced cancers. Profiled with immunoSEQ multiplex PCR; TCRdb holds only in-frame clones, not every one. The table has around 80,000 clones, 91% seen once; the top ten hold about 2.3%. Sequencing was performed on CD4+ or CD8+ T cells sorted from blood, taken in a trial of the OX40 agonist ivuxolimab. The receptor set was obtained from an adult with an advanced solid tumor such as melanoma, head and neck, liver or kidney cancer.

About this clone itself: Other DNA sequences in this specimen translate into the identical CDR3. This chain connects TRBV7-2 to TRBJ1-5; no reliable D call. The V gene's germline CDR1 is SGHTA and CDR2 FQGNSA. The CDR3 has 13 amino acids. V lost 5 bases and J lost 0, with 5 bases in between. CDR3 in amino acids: CASSLRSNQPQHF. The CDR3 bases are TGTGCCAGCAGCCTACGTAGCAATCAGCCCCAGCATTTT.

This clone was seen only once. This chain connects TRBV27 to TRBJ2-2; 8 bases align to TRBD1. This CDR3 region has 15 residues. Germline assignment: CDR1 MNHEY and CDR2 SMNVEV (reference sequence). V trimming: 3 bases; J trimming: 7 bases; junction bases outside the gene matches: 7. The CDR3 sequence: CASSFSQGAIGELFF. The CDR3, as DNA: TGTGCCAGCAGTTTTAGCCAGGGGGCGATCGGGGAGCTGTTTTTT.

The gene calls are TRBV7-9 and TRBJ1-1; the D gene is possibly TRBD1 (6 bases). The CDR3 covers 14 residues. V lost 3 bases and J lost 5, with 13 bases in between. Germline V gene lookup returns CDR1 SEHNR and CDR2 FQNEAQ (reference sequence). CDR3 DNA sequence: TGTGCCAGCAGCTTGCCAGGGGTTAATACTGAAGCTTTCTTT. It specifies CASSLPGVNTEAFF.

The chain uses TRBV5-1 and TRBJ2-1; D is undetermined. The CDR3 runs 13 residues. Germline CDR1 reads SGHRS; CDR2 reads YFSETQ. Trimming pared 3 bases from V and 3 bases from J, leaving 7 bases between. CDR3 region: CASSSRVYNEQFF. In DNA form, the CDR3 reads TGCGCCAGCAGCTCCCGGGTCTACAATGAGCAGTTCTTC.

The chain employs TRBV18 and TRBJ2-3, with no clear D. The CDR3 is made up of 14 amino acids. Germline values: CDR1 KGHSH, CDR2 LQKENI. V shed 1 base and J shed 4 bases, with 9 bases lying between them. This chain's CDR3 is CASSPQVLADTQYF. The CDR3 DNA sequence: TGTGCCAGCTCACCACAGGTCCTGGCAGATACGCAGTATTTT.

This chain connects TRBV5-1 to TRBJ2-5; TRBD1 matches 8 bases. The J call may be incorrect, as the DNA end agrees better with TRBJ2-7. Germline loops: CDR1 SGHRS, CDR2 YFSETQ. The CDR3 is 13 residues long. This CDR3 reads CASSTGQGYEQYF. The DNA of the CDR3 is TGCGCCAGCAGCACAGGACAGGGCTACGAGCAGTACTTC.

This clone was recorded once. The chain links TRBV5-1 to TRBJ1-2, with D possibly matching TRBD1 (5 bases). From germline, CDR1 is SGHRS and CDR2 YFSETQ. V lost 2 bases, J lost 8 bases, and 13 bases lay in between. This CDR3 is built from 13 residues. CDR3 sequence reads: CASSLGTGNGYTF. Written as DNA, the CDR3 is TGCGCCAGCAGCTTAGGGACTGGAAACGGCTACACCTTC.

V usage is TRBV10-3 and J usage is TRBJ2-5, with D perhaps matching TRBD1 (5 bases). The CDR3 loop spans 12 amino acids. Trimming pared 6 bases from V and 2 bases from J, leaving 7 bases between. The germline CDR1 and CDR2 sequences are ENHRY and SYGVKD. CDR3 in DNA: TGTGCCATCAGCAGGGAACAAGAGACCCAGTACTTC. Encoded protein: CAISREQETQYF.

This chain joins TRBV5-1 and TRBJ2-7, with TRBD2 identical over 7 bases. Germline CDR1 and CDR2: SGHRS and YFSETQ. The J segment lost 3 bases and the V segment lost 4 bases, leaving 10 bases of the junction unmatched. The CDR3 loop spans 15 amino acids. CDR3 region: CASSRGDRRNYEQYF. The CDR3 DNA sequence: TGCGCCAGCAGCCGGGGGGACCGGCGGAACTACGAGCAGTACTTC.

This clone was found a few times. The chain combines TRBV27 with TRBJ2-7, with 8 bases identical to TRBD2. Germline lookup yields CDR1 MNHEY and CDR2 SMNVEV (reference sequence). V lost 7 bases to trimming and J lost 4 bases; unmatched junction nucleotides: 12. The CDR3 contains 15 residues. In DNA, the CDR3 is TGTGCCAGCAAAGGCACAGCGGGAGATGGGTACGAGCAGTACTTC. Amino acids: CASKGTAGDGYEQYF.

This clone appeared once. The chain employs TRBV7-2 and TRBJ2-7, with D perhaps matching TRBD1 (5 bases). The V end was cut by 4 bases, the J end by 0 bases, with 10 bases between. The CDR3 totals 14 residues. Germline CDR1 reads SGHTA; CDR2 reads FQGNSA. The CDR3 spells CASSSRQSSYEQYF. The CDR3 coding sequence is TGTGCCAGCAGCTCGAGACAGAGCTCCTACGAGCAGTACTTC.

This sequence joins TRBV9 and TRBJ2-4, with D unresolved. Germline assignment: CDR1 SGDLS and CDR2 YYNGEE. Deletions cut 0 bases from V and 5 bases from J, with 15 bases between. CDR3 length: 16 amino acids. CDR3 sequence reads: CASSVGPLGIQNIQYF. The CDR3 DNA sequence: TGTGCCAGCAGCGTAGGTCCTTTAGGCATCCAAAACATTCAGTACTTC.

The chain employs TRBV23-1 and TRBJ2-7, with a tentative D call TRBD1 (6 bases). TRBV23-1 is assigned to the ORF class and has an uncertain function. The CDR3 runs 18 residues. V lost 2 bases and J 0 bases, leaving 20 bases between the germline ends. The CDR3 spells CASSQTTPGTKHSYEQYF. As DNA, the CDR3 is TGCGCCAGCAGTCAAACCACCCCGGGGACAAAGCACTCCTACGAGCAGTACTTC.

In DNA, the CDR3 is TGCGCCAGCAGCCGTTCGGGACAGGGGTCCTACGAGCAGTACTTC. Translating it yields CASSRSGQGSYEQYF. The rearrangement links TRBV4-1 to TRBJ2-7, with 10 bases lining up with TRBD1. The V gene's germline CDR1 is MGHRA and CDR2 YSYEKL. CDR3 size: 15 residues. Germline trimming cut 4 bases from V and 1 base from J; bases unmatched to any gene: 4.

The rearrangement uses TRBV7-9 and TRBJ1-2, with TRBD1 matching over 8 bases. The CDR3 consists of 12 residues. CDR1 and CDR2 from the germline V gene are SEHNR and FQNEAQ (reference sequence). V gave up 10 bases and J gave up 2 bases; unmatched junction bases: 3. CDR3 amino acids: CAMGQANYGYTF. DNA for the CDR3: TGTGCCATGGGACAGGCCAACTATGGCTACACCTTC.

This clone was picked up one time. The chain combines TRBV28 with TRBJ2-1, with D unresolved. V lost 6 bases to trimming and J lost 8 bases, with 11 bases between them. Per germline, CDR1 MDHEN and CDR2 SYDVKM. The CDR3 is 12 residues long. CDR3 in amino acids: CASRSWSDEQFF. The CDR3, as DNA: TGTGCCAGCAGATCATGGAGCGATGAGCAGTTCTTC.

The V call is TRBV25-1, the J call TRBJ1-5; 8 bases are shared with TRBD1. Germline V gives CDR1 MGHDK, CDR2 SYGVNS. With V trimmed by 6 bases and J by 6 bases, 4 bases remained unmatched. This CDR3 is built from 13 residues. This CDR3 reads CASSGQGGQPQHF. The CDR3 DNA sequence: TGTGCCAGCAGCGGACAGGGCGGTCAGCCCCAGCATTTT.

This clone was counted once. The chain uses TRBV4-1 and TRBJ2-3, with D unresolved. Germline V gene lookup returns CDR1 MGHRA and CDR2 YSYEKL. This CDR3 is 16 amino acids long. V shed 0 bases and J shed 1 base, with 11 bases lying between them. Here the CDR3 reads CASSQDLASRTDTQYF. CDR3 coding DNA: TGCGCCAGCAGCCAAGATCTCGCGAGCCGCACAGATACGCAGTATTTT.